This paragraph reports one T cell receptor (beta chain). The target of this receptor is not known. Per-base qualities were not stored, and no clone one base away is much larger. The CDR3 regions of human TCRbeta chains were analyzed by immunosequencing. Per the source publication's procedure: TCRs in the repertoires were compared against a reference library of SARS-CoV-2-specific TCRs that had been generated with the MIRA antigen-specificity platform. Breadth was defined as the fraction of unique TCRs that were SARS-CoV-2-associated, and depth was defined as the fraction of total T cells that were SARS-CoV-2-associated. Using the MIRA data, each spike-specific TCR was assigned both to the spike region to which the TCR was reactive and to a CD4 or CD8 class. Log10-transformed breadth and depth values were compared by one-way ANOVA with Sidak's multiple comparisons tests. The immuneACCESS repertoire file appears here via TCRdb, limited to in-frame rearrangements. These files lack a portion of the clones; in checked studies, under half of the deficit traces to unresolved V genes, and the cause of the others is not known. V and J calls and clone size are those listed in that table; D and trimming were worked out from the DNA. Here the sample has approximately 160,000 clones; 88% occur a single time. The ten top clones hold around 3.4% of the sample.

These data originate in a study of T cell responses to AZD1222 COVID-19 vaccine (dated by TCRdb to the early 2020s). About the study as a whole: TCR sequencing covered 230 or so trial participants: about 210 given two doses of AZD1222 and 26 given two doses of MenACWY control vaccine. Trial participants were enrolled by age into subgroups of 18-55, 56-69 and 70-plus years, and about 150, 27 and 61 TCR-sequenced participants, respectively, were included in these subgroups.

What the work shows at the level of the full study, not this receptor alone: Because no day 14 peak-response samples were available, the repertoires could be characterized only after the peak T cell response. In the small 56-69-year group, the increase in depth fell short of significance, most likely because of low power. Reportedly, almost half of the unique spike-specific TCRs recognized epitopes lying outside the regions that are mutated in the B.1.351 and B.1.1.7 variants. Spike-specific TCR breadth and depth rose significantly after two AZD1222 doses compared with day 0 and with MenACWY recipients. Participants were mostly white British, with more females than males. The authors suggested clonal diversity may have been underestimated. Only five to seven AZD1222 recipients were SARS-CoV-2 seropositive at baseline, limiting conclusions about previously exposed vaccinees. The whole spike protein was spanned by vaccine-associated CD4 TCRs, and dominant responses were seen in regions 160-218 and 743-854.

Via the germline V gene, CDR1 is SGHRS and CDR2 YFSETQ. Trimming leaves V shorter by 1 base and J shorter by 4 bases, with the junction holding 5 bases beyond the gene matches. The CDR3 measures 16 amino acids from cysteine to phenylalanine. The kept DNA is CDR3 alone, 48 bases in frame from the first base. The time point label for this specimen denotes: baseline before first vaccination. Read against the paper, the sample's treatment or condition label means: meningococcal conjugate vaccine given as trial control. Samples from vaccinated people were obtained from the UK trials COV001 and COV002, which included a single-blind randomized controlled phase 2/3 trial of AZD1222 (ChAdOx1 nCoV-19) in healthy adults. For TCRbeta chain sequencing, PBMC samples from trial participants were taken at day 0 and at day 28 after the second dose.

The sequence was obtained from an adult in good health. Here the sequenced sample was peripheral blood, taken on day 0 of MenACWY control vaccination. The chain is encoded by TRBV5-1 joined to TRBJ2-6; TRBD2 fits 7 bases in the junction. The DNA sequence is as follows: TGCGCCAGCAGCTTGAGGGAGGGCCTCGGGGCCAACGTCCTGACTTTC. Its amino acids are CASSLREGLGANVLTF.